The rows below give T cell receptor beta chains drawn from one sample of a study of T-cell reconstitution after alpha-beta-depleted transplantation in children. TCRdb fed the PCR reads into MiXCR, producing one record per CDR3 protein. The sample shows 500,000 or so distinct CDR3 sequences, 32% of them seen only once. This specimen was PBMCs from the stem cell graft donor, taken from the stem cell graft. The receptor source for this set is a human donor who donated a stem cell graft to a child with aplastic anemia. The CDR3 runs from the conserved cysteine through the conserved F or W. Each record gives: J gene, V gene, D gene, clone size, CDR3 DNA, CDR3 protein. D genes are given only for firm matches. Rows may omit the clone size; those that give it use once, few, many or a size class.

TRBJ1-1 TRBV28 - - TGTGCCAGCAAAACCGGGACACCGACGTCCAGAGCTTTCTTT CASKTGTPTSRAFF
TRBJ2-3 TRBV7-6 TRBD2 - TGTGCCAGCAGCTCCCGGACTAGCGGACGCACAGATACGCAGTATTTT CASSSRTSGRTDTQYF
TRBJ1-4 TRBV5-1 - few TGCGCCAGCAGCTTGGGGCAGATGACGCAAATGGGGGAAAAACTGTTTTTT CASSLGQMTQMGEKLFF
TRBJ2-1 TRBV25-1 - - TGTGCCAGCAGTGGTCTTCGGCTCGGTTACAATGAGCAGTTCTTC CASSGLRLGYNEQFF
TRBJ1-1 TRBV5-5 - - TGTGCCAGCAGCTTGAACATCTGGACTGGGAACACTGAAGCTTTCTTT CASSLNIWTGNTEAFF
TRBJ2-2 TRBV6-2/TRBV6-3 TRBD1 - TGTGCCAGCAGTCCCTCGACAGGGCAGGAGCTGTTTTTT CASSPSTGQELFF
TRBJ2-3 TRBV5-1 - - TGCGCCAGCAGCCCCCGGGACTTAGGAGATACGCAGTATTTT CASSPRDLGDTQYF
TRBJ1-6 TRBV5-1 - few TGCGCCAGCAGCTTGGGTGGGGCGCGTCGGAATTCACCCCTCCACTTT CASSLGGARRNSPLHF
TRBJ2-5 TRBV6-2/TRBV6-3 - few TGTGCCAGCAGCCCCGCCGGGCTAGGTGGAGAGACCCAGTACTTC CASSPAGLGGETQYF
TRBJ2-3 TRBV6-1 - few TGTGCCAGCAGTCGGCCTGCATCGGATACGCAGTATTTT CASSRPASDTQYF
TRBJ2-5 TRBV12-3/TRBV12-4 - - TGTGCCAGCAGTTCCACTAGTCAAGAGACCCAGTACTTC CASSSTSQETQYF
TRBJ2-3 TRBV7-8 - - TGTGCCAGCAGCCGAGACGAGGGTACGCAGTATTTT CASSRDEGTQYF
TRBJ2-5 TRBV7-9 - few TGTGCCAGCAGCTTTGACAGGTTACAAGAGACCCAGTACTTC CASSFDRLQETQYF
TRBJ2-5 TRBV12-3/TRBV12-4 - few TGTGCCAGCCGCGGAATGGACAGCCAAGAGACCCAGTACTTC CASRGMDSQETQYF
TRBJ1-3 TRBV4-2 - - TGTGCCAGCAGCCAAGATGGAGGGTTCTTGATATCTGGAAACACCATATATTTT CASSQDGGFLISGNTIYF
TRBJ1-3 TRBV7-8 TRBD1 - TGTGCCAGCAGCCTGGACAGGGGCGCTGGAAACACCATATATTTT CASSLDRGAGNTIYF
TRBJ1-3 TRBV7-9 - few TGTGCCAGCAGCTTAGAGACATGGACTGGAAACACCATATATTTT CASSLETWTGNTIYF
TRBJ1-4 TRBV30 - few TGTGCCTGGACCCCACAGCTCGGATATAATGAAAAACTGTTTTTT CAWTPQLGYNEKLFF
TRBJ2-1 TRBV15 TRBD1 - TGTGCCACCAGCAGGAAGACAGGGTATAGGGAGCAGTTCTTC CATSRKTGYREQFF
TRBJ1-1 TRBV12-3/TRBV12-4 - - TGTGCCAGCAGTTTAGTTCCCCAGAGGAACACTGAAGCTTTCTTT CASSLVPQRNTEAFF
TRBJ1-1 TRBV30 - - TGTGCCTGGAGTGTATCAGGAGGGGGGAGAGCTTTCTTT CAWSVSGGGRAFF